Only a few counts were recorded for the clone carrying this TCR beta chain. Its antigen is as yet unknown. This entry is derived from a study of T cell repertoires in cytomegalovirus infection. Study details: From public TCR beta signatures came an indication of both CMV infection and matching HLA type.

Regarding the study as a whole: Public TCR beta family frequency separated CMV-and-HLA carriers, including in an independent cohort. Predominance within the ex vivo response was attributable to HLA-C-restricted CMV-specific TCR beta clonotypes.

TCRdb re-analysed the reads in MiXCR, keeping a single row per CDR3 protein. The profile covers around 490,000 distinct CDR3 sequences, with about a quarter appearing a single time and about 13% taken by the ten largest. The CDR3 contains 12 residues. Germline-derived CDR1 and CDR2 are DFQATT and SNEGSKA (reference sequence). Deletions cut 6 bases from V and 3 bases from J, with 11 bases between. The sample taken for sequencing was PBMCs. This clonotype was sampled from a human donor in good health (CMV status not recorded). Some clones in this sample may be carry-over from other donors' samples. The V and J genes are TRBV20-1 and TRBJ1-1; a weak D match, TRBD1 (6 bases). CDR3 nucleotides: TGCAGTGCCCCCCACAGGGACACTGAAGCTTTCTTT. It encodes CSAPHRDTEAFF.